These 15 T cell receptor beta chains were sequenced from one sample in a study of T cell repertoires in cytomegalovirus infection. No cognate antigen is known for these TCRs. TCRdb fed the reads into MiXCR, producing one record per CDR3 protein. The sample yields 550,000 to 700,000 distinct CDR3 sequences, 40% seen once. The sample in question was cultured PBMCs, obtained from culture after CMV antigen stimulation. The receptor set was obtained from a human donor in good health (CMV status not recorded). Some clones in this sample may be carry-over from other donors' samples.

The table lists this clonotype with a few counts. The rearrangement joins TRBV7-9 to TRBJ2-1, with 10 bases that match TRBD1. The CDR3 totals 16 residues. Germline CDR1 is SEHNR and CDR2 is FQNEAQ (reference sequence). V trimming: 1 base; J trimming: 8 bases; junction bases outside the gene matches: 8. The CDR3 DNA follows: TGTGCCAGCAGCTTAGTTCGGGGACAGGGGTTGGATGAGCAGTTCTTC. The encoded protein is CASSLVRGQGLDEQFF.

This chain uses TRBV6-2 or TRBV6-3 with TRBJ2-6; D is uncertain. The CDR3 contains 13 residues. Per the germline V gene, CDR1 is MNHEY and CDR2 is SVGEGT. V was shortened by 10 bases and J by 0 bases, with 7 bases between the two germline ends. CDR3 DNA: TGTGCCATCGCTAACTCTGGGGCCAACGTCCTGACTTTC. Residues: CAIANSGANVLTF.

DNA of the CDR3: TGTGCCAGTAGTATTGCCCCTAGCGGGGGGGACTCCTACAATGAGCAGTTCTTC. Translating it yields CASSIAPSGGDSYNEQFF. The rearrangement uses TRBV19 and TRBJ2-1; 12 nucleotides align to TRBD2. The CDR3 length is 18 residues. CDR1 is LNHDA, CDR2 SQIVND, per germline (reference sequence). Unmatched junction bases numbered 6, after V lost 3 bases and J lost 0 bases.

This clonotype has only one observation. The chain joins TRBV20-1 to TRBJ1-2; 7 bases line up with TRBD1. The CDR3 runs to 13 residues. After removal of 6 bases from V and 3 bases from J, the junction contained 7 bases not matched to a gene. Per the germline V gene, CDR1 is DFQATT and CDR2 is SNEGSKA (reference sequence). In DNA, the CDR3 is TGCAGTGCGGGCACAGGGGTGGACTATGGCTACACCTTC. This gives the protein CSAGTGVDYGYTF.

The CDR3 reads CASSSGGTGLVYGYTF. For the CDR3, the DNA is TGTGCCAGCAGCTCAGGGGGTACAGGGCTGGTTTACGGCTACACCTTC. This chain connects TRBV7-2 to TRBJ1-2; 7 nucleotides line up with TRBD1. The CDR3 covers 16 residues. The germline V gene has CDR1 SGHTA and CDR2 FQGNSA. V was clipped by 4 bases and J by 8 bases; unmatched bases: 16.

This clonotype appeared a few times. The chain joins TRBV4-2 to TRBJ2-1, with 10 bases identical to TRBD1. J lost 4 bases, V lost 2 bases, and 2 bases had no gene match. From germline, CDR1 is LGHNA and CDR2 YNFKEQ. CDR3 length: 15 residues. CDR3 sequence (DNA): TGTGCCAGCAGCCAATTGGGACAGGGGTACAATGAGCAGTTCTTC. It translates to CASSQLGQGYNEQFF.

The rearrangement uses TRBV6-8 and TRBJ2-3, with D perhaps TRBD2 (5 bases). V lost 6 bases, J lost 2 bases, and 15 bases lay in between. Germline V CDR1 and CDR2: MNHGY, SAAAGT. CDR3 length equals 15 residues. The CDR3 is CASRPKRSLTDTQYF. For the CDR3, the DNA is TGTGCCAGCAGGCCCAAGCGGTCACTCACAGATACGCAGTATTTT.

The CDR3 sequence is CASSRPMDTQYF. The CDR3 DNA follows: TGTGCCAGCAGCCGTCCTATGGATACGCAGTATTTT. The chain uses TRBV7-2 and TRBJ2-3; no clear D. Germline V gives CDR1 SGHTA, CDR2 FQGNSA. The V gene lost 5 bases and the J gene lost 6 bases, with 9 bases spanning the gap. The CDR3 is 12 amino acids. Full variable domain (rest looked up from reference TRBV7-2 and TRBJ2-3): GAGVSQSPSNKVTEKGKDVELRCDPISGHTALYWYRQSLGQGLEFLIYFQGNSAPDKSGLPSDRFSAERTGGSVSTLTIQRTQQEDSAVYLCASSRPMDTQYFGPGTRLTVL.

This chain connects TRBV7-6 to TRBJ2-5, with D tentatively TRBD2 (6 bases). V lost 4 bases and J 7 bases, leaving 16 bases between the germline ends. The CDR3 totals 14 residues. Germline CDR1 is SGHVS and CDR2 is FNYEAQ. The CDR3, as DNA: TGTGCCAGCAGCTCCGTCCGGCGGGGTGGGACCCAGTACTTC. It encodes CASSSVRRGGTQYF.

The gene calls are TRBV7-8 and TRBJ2-3, with TRBD1 matching over 8 bases. The CDR3 runs 15 residues. The germline V gene encodes CDR1 SGHVS and CDR2 FQNEAQ. J lost 4 bases, V lost 5 bases, and 8 bases had no gene match. DNA for the CDR3: TGTGCCAGCAGCACCCGGGACAGGCCCGCAGATACGCAGTATTTT. This gives the protein CASSTRDRPADTQYF.

This clonotype has a handful of counts. The CDR3 protein is CASSPKGDQPQHF. The CDR3 DNA follows: TGTGCCAGCAGTCCCAAAGGGGATCAGCCCCAGCATTTT. The chain combines TRBV12-3 or TRBV12-4 with TRBJ1-5, with D possibly matching TRBD1 (5 bases). V lost 5 bases, J lost 5 bases, and 10 bases lay in between. CDR3 length equals 13 residues.

This clonotype was seen many times. The chain recombines TRBV7-2 with TRBJ1-1; D not certain. The CDR3 has 13 amino acids. Per the germline V gene, CDR1 is SGHTA and CDR2 is FQGNSA. V gave up 1 base and J gave up 7 bases, with 10 bases separating them. The CDR3 DNA is TGTGCCAGCAGCTTAGGTCAGGCAGGTGAAGCTTTCTTT. It specifies CASSLGQAGEAFF.

The chain has TRBV7-2 and TRBJ1-6; D gene ambiguous. The germline gives CDR1 SGHTA, CDR2 FQGNSA. CDR3 size: 18 residues. Trimming took 3 bases from V and 0 from J, leaving 15 bases between them. CDR3 amino acids: CASSFVAGPISYNSPLHF. CDR3 nucleotides: TGTGCCAGCAGCTTTGTTGCAGGCCCGATCTCCTATAATTCACCCCTCCACTTT.

The sample holds a few counts of this clonotype. V usage is TRBV11-3 and J usage is TRBJ2-3; no definite D call. Trimming took off 5 bases at V and 2 bases at J, with 20 bases between the two ends. The germline V gene encodes CDR1 SGHNT and CDR2 YENEEA. This CDR3 is 17 amino acids long. In nucleotides, the CDR3 is TGTGCCAGCAGCCTGGGGTCGGGCCCTCTAACCACAGATACGCAGTATTTT. Protein sequence: CASSLGSGPLTTDTQYF. Together with reference TRBV11-3 and TRBJ2-3, the CDR3 gives the full variable domain: EAGVVQSPRYKIIEKKQPVAFWCNPISGHNTLYWYLQNLGQGPELLIRYENEEAVDDSQLPKDRFSAERLKGVDSTLKIQPAELGDSAVYLCASSLGSGPLTTDTQYFGPGTRLTVL.

This clonotype was detected only a few times. The rearrangement links TRBV20-1 to TRBJ1-3; 10 bases align to TRBD1. The CDR3 runs to 17 residues. The V segment lost 8 bases and the J segment 0 bases; nucleotides outside the gene matches: 13. Germline CDR1 and CDR2: DFQATT and SNEGSKA (reference sequence). The CDR3 reads CSTLDRGPSSSGNTIYF. Here the CDR3 DNA reads TGCAGTACCCTCGACAGGGGGCCATCGAGCTCTGGAAACACCATATATTTT.